This T cell receptor beta chain was sequenced for a study of T cell changes during pregnancy in multiple sclerosis. The table came from immunoSEQ multiplex PCR; TCRdb's copy has only in-frame clones and leaves some out. This table holds about 83,000 clones, approximately 90% found once. CDR3 size: 13 residues. Trimming removed 3 bases from V and 10 bases from J; junction bases left unmatched: 4. Germline V lookup: CDR1 SGHRS, CDR2 YFSETQ. This chain joins TRBV5-1 and TRBJ1-4; 9 nucleotides align to TRBD1. The source is a female donor in good health, serving as a control in a pregnancy study. Some clones in this sample may be carry-over from other donors' samples. Sequences were derived from PBMCs, sampled in the first trimester of pregnancy. The CDR3 is CASSSDRGGKLFF. In nucleotides, the CDR3 is TGCGCCAGCAGCTCGGACAGGGGAGGAAAACTGTTTTTT.